This entry lists 18 T cell receptor beta chains sequenced from one sample in a study of T cells in Graves' hyperthyroidism and ophthalmopathy. RNA transcripts gave rise to amplified TCR beta CDR3 regions. Initially, a first-round RT-PCR of the TCR CDR3 employed the HTBI primer set. TCRdb processed the multiplex PCR reads anew with MiXCR; each CDR3 protein has one entry. The data contain roughly 560,000 distinct CDR3 sequences, roughly 14% of them singletons. What was sequenced was blood. All receptors come from a woman in her forties with Graves' ophthalmopathy.

There are a few counts of this clonotype. The chain has TRBV11-3 and TRBJ2-7, with TRBD2 identical over 7 bases. Germline V gene data show CDR1 as SGHNT and CDR2 as YENEEA. The CDR3 consists of 14 residues. The junction had 8 bases not matched to a gene; V was cut back by 5 bases and J by 4 bases. In nucleotides, the CDR3 is TGTGCCAGCAGCACGACTAGCTTAGATTACGAGCAGTACTTC. It is translated as CASSTTSLDYEQYF.

There are many counts of this clonotype. The chain couples TRBV27 to TRBJ2-7, with 9 positions matching TRBD2. With V trimmed by 5 bases and J by 6 bases, 8 bases remained unmatched. CDR3 length equals 14 residues. CDR1 is MNHEY, CDR2 SMNVEV, per germline (reference sequence). The CDR3 region has the DNA TGTGCCAGCAGTAATAGCGGGAGCGTCCTCGAGCAGTACTTC. Protein: CASSNSGSVLEQYF.

This clonotype was detected ten times or more. An end of the junction does not agree with germline; a read error may underlie this. J is TRBJ2-7 and V is TRBV19; 7 bases match TRBD2. There are 13 residues in the CDR3. Germline CDR1 reads LNHDA; CDR2 reads SQIVND (reference sequence). The CDR3 bases are TGTGCCAGCAGTAGGGGAGGGTCCTACGAGCAGTACTTC. Its translation: CASSRGGSYEQYF.

Many counts were recorded for this clonotype. The rearrangement joins TRBV28 to TRBJ2-7, with 8 bases lining up with TRBD2. The germline gives CDR1 MDHEN, CDR2 SYDVKM. The CDR3 sequence is 15 residues long. V lost 3 bases, J lost 1 base, and 5 bases stayed unmatched. DNA for the CDR3: TGTGCCAGCAGTTTTGACGGGAGGGGATCCTACGAGCAGTACTTC. Its protein is CASSFDGRGSYEQYF.

This clonotype was recorded many times. V and J are TRBV28 and TRBJ1-2; D gene ambiguous. The CDR3 has 17 amino acids. From germline, CDR1 is MDHEN and CDR2 SYDVKM. V lost 6 bases to trimming and J lost 0 bases, with 20 bases between them. CDR3 residues: CASSFTVGDLANYGYTF. The CDR3 nucleotides are TGTGCCAGCAGCTTCACCGTTGGTGACCTAGCTAACTATGGCTACACCTTC.

This clonotype was seen ten or more times. The V and J genes are TRBV6-2 or TRBV6-3 and TRBJ2-7, with unresolved D. Germline-derived CDR1 and CDR2 are MNHEY and SVGEGT. The CDR3 runs 11 residues. V was trimmed by 8 bases and J by 7 bases, leaving 12 bases between them. In DNA form, the CDR3 reads TGTGCCAGCGGCGATACCTCGGAGCAGTACTTC. As protein: CASGDTSEQYF.

This clonotype was seen many times. This chain connects TRBV7-6 to TRBJ2-5, with D possibly being TRBD2 (6 bases). CDR1 and CDR2 from the germline V gene are SGHVS and FNYEAQ. V lost 2 bases and J lost 5, with 15 bases in between. The CDR3 is made up of 15 amino acids. As DNA, the CDR3 is TGTGCCAGCAGCTTAATGGACGGGAGCGGGGAGACCCAGTACTTC. The encoded protein is CASSLMDGSGETQYF.

The sample holds many counts of this clonotype. As DNA, the CDR3 is TGTGCCAGCAGCAGGGAGCCCGACACCGGGGAGCTGTTTTTT. It is translated as CASSREPDTGELFF. The V gene is TRBV7-6, the J gene TRBJ2-2; possible D gene TRBD2, 5 bases. Germline CDR1 SGHVS, CDR2 FNYEAQ. The CDR3 loop spans 14 amino acids. Trimming removed 5 bases from V and 3 bases from J, with 10 bases in between.

The CDR3, as DNA: TGTGCCACCAGCGAAAACGCCTGGCAGAAGAACACTGAAGCTTTCTTT. Amino acids: CATSENAWQKNTEAFF. The chain combines TRBV15 with TRBJ1-1, with D unclear. V dropped 5 bases and J dropped 1 base, with 17 bases sitting between them. The V gene's germline CDR1 is LNHNV and CDR2 YYDKDF (reference sequence). The CDR3 runs to 16 residues.

This clonotype was counted ten times or more. The chain has TRBV6-5 and TRBJ1-5; D is unclear. The V end was cut by 5 bases, the J end by 3 bases, with 14 bases between. CDR1 and CDR2 (germline): MNHEY, SVGAGI. The CDR3 is 15 amino acids. The CDR3 protein is CASSQTGPNNQPQHF. CDR3 nucleotides: TGTGCCAGCAGTCAGACCGGACCTAACAATCAGCCCCAGCATTTT.

In its sample, this clonotype was seen many times. The rearrangement joins TRBV6-1 to TRBJ2-7; 10 nucleotides align to TRBD1. Germline-derived CDR1 and CDR2 are MNHNS and SASEGT. V lost 2 bases and J lost 0; bases outside the gene matches: 4. This CDR3 is built from 16 residues. The DNA of the CDR3 is TGTGCCAGCAGTGAACGGGACAGGGGCGCCTCCTACGAGCAGTACTTC. Its translation: CASSERDRGASYEQYF.

This clonotype was found many times. The rearrangement joins TRBV6-2 or TRBV6-3 to TRBJ2-6; 7 bases agree with TRBD1. The CDR3 spans 17 residues. Looked up from germline, CDR1 is MNHEY and CDR2 is SVGEGT. With 8 bases clipped from V and 2 bases from J, the junction kept 12 bases outside the gene matches. The CDR3 DNA follows: TGTGCCAGCCTTGGGACAGATCCAGGGGCTGGGGCCAACGTCCTGACTTTC. It translates to CASLGTDPGAGANVLTF.

This clonotype was seen a few times. The chain uses TRBV4-2 and TRBJ2-7; D may be TRBD1 (6 bases). CDR3 length: 14 residues. The germline CDR1 and CDR2 sequences are LGHNA and YNFKEQ. V was clipped by 1 base and J by 3 bases, with 10 bases between them. The CDR3: CASSQAGAGYEQYF. CDR3 coding DNA: TGTGCCAGCAGCCAAGCAGGGGCAGGCTACGAGCAGTACTTC.

This clonotype came up many times. The chain links TRBV7-2 to TRBJ2-5; TRBD2 agrees at 8 bases. This CDR3 is 14 amino acids long. With V trimmed by 2 bases and J by 1 base, 0 bases remained unmatched. Germline V gene sequence: CDR1 SGHTA, CDR2 FQGNSA. Written as DNA, the CDR3 is TGTGCCAGCAGCTTAACTAGCGGCCAAGAGACCCAGTACTTC. Its protein is CASSLTSGQETQYF.

This clonotype has at least ten counts. This chain uses TRBV7-9 with TRBJ2-5, with 7 positions matching TRBD1. V shed 6 bases, J shed 2 bases, and the junction held 6 bases outside the gene matches. CDR3 length: 14 amino acids. In germline, CDR1 is SEHNR, CDR2 FQNEAQ (reference sequence). CDR3 in DNA: TGTGCCAGCAGTTTCACAGGGGCACAAGAGACCCAGTACTTC. It specifies CASSFTGAQETQYF.

The sample holds many counts of this clonotype. V and J are TRBV27 and TRBJ2-7; perhaps TRBD1 as D (6 bases). Trimming stripped 4 bases from V and 2 bases from J, with 12 bases between. The germline gives CDR1 MNHEY, CDR2 SMNVEV (reference sequence). The CDR3 consists of 14 residues. CDR3 nucleotide sequence: TGTGCCAGCAGTTCAGGGGACGCCCCCTACGAGCAGTACTTC. This translates into CASSSGDAPYEQYF.

The rearrangement joins TRBV12-3 or TRBV12-4 to TRBJ2-5; TRBD1 matches 8 bases. With 6 bases clipped from V and 5 bases from J, the junction kept 8 bases outside the gene matches. CDR3 size: 14 residues. For the CDR3, the DNA is TGTGCCAGCAGCCTTCGGCGACAGGGGGAGACCCAGTACTTC. Translation: CASSLRRQGETQYF.

This chain joins TRBV11-1 and TRBJ2-7, with 11 bases that match TRBD2. This CDR3 contains 17 residues. From germline, CDR1 is SGHAT and CDR2 FQDESV (reference sequence). V dropped 1 base and J dropped 1; count of bases not matched to a gene: 6. DNA of the CDR3: TGTGCCAGCAGCTTAGTTTCGGGGACTAGCGGTTCCTACGAGCAGTACTTC. This translates into CASSLVSGTSGSYEQYF.